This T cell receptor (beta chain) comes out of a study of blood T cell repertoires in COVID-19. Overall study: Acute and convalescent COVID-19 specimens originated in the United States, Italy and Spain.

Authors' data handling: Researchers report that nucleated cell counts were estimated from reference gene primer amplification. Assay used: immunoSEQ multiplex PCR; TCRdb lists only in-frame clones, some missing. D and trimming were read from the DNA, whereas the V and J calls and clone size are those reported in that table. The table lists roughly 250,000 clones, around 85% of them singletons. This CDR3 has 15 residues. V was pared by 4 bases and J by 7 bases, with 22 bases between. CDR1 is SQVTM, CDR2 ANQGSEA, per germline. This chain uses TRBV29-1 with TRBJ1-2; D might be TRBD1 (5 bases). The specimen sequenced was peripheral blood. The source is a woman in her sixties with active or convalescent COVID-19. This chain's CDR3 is CSVVPGGVGAGGYTF. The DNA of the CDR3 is TGCAGCGTTGTGCCCGGGGGTGTAGGTGCGGGTGGCTACACCTTC.